This entry concerns a single T cell receptor beta chain. The CDR3 runs 15 residues. V was cut by 0 bases and J by 2 bases, with 11 bases left in between. The germline V gene has CDR1 SGHTA and CDR2 FQGTGA. This sample stems from a study of blood T cell repertoires in COVID-19. Study-wide context: Donors in the United States, Italy and Spain gave samples during acute or convalescent COVID-19. PBMCs, B-cell-depleted T cells, or T cells were the source of the cDNA or gDNA that made up the material.

In the study's own analysis: Amplified reference gene primers provided the basis for estimating nucleated cell counts. Profiling relied on immunoSEQ multiplex PCR, and the TCRdb table lists in-frame clones only, not all of them. From that table come the V and J calls and clone size; the DNA was used to work out D and trimming. The data hold 60,000 to 95,000 clones, with roughly nine tenths observed a single time. The origin of this receptor is a woman of 80 years or more with active or convalescent COVID-19. The chain carries TRBV7-3 and TRBJ2-7; no firm D call. The sequencing sample was made of peripheral blood. CDR3 nucleotide sequence: TGTGCCAGCAGCTTAACTTCCCCCGCGGCCTACGAGCAGTACTTC. Translated, it gives CASSLTSPAAYEQYF.